This T cell receptor beta chain was sequenced for a study of cytomegalovirus exposure and HLA in healthy donors. With respect to this clone: Its antigen is currently unknown.

The trim removed 6 bases at V and 4 bases at J, leaving 3 bases unmatched. The length of the CDR3 is 13 residues. Looked up from germline, CDR1 is LNHDA and CDR2 is SQIVND (reference sequence). The PCR used 60 Vbeta and 13 Jbeta primers. The repertoire was sequenced with immunoSEQ multiplex PCR; TCRdb's copy has only in-frame clones and lacks some. The sample lists some 140,000 clones, approximately 79% occurring once. Findings of the study overall: Later analysis showed TCR association rates varying by HLA locus, highest for DRB1 and lowest for HLA-C. An analysis done earlier found most TCR beta V segments productive about 87% or about 30% of the time.

The sample consisted of PBMCs. This sequence originates from a young man in good health and CMV-seronegative. This chain links TRBV19 with TRBJ1-1; 9 bases are shared with TRBD1. The CDR3 DNA is TGTGCCAGTAGACAGGGGGCCCCCACTGAAGCTTTCTTT. Amino acids: CASRQGAPTEAFF.